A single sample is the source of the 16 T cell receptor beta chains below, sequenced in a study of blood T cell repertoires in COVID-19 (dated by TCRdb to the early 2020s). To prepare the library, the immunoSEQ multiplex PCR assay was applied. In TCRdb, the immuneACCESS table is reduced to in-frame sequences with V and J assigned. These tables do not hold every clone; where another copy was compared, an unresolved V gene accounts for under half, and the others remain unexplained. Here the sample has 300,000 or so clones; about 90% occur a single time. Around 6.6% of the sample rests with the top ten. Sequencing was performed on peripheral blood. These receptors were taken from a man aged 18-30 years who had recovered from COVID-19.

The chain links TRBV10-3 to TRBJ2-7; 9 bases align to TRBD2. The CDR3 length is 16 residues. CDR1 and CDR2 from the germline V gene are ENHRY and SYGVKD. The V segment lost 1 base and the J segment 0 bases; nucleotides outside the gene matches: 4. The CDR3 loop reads CAISEYPAGGSYEQYF. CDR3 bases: TGTGCCATCAGTGAGTACCCAGCGGGGGGCTCCTACGAGCAGTACTTC.

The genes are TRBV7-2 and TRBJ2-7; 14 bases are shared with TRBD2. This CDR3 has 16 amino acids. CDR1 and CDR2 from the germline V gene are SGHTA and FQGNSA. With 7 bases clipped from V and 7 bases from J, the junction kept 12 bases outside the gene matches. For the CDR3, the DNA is TGTGCCAGCAATCTACCGGGACTAGCGGGGGTGGGTGAGCAGTACTTC. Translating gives CASNLPGLAGVGEQYF.

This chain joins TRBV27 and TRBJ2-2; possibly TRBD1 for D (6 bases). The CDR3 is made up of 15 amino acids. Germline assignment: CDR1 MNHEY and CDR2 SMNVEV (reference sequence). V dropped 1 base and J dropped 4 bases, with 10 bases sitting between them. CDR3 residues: CASSLFGTPTGELFF. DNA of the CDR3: TGTGCCAGCAGTTTATTCGGGACACCCACCGGGGAGCTGTTTTTT.

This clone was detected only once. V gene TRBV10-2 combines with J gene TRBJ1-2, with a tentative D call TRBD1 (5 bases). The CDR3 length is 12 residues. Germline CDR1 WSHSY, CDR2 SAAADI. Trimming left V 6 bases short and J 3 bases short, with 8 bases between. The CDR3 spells CASSTGDYGYTF. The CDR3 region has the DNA TGCGCCAGCAGCACAGGTGACTATGGCTACACCTTC.

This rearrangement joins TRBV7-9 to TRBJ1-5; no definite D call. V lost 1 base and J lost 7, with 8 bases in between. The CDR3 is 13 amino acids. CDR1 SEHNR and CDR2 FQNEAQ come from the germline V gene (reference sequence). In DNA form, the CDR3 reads TGTGCCAGCAGCTTAGGAACCGGGCAGCCCCAGCATTTT. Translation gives CASSLGTGQPQHF.

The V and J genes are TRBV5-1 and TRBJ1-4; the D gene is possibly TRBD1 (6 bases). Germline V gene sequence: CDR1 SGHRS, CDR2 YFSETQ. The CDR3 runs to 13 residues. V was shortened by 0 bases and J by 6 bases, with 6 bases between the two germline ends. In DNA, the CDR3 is TGCGCCAGCAGCTTGGAGGGGGATGAAAAACTGTTTTTT. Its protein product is CASSLEGDEKLFF.

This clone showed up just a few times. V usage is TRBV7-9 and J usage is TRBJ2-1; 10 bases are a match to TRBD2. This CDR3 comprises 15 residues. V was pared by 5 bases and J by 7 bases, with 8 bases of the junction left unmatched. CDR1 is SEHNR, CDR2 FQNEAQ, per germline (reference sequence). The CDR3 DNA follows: TGTGCCAGCAGCCTATTAGCGGGGGGTTGGAATGAGCAGTTCTTC. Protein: CASSLLAGGWNEQFF.

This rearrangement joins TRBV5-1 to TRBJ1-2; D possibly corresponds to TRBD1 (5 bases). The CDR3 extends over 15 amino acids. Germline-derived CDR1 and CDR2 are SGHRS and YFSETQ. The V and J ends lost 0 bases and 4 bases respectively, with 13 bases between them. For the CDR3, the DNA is TGCGCCAGCAGCTTGGCTGCAGGGTTAGGCTATGGCTACACCTTC. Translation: CASSLAAGLGYGYTF.

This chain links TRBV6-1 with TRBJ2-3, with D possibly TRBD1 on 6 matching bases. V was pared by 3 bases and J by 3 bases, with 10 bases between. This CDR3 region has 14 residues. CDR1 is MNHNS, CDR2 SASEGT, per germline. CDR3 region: CASSDRGGTDTQYF. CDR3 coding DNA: TGTGCCAGCAGTGACAGGGGTGGGACAGATACGCAGTATTTT.

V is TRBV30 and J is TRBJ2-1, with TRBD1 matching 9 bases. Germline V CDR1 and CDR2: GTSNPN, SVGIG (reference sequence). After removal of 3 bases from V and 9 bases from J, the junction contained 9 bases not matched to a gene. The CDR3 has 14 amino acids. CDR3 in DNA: TGTGCCTGGAGGTCGGGGACAGGGTACTCTGAGCAGTTCTTC. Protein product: CAWRSGTGYSEQFF.

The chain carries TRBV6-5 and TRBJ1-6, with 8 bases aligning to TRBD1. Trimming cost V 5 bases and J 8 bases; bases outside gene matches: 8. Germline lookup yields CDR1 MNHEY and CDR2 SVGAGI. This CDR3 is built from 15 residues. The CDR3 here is CASSPRQGWDSPLHF. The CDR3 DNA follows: TGTGCCAGCAGTCCACGACAGGGGTGGGATTCACCCCTCCACTTT.

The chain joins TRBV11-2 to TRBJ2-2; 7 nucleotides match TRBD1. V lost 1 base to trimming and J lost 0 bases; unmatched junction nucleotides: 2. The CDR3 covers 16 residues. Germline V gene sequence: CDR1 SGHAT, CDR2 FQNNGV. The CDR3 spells CASSLVGTANTGELFF. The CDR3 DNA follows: TGTGCCAGCAGCTTAGTGGGGACAGCGAACACCGGGGAGCTGTTTTTT.

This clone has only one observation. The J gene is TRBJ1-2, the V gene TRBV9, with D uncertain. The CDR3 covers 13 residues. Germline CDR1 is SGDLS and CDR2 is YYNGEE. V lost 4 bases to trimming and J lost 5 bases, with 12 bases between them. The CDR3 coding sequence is TGTGCCAGCAGCACACCCCCATCGTATGGCTACACCTTC. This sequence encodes CASSTPPSYGYTF.

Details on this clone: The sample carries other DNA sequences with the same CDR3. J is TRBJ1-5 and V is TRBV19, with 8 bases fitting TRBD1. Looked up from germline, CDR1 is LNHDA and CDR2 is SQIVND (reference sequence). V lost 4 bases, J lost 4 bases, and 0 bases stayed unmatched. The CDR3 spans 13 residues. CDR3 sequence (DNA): TGTGCCAGTAGTAGACAGGGGAATCAGCCCCAGCATTTT. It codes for CASSRQGNQPQHF.

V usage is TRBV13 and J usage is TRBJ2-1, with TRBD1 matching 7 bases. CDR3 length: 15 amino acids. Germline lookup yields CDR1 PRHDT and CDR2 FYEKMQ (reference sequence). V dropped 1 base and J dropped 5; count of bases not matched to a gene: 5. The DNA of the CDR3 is TGTGCCAGCAGCTTAGCCTGGGACAGTGACAATGAGCAGTTCTTC. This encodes CASSLAWDSDNEQFF. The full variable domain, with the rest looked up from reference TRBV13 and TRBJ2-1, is AAGVIQSPRHLIKEKRETATLKCYPIPRHDTVYWYQQGPGQDPQFLISFYEKMQSDKGSIPDRFSAQQFSDYHSELNMSSLELGDSALYFCASSLAWDSDNEQFFGPGTRLTVL.

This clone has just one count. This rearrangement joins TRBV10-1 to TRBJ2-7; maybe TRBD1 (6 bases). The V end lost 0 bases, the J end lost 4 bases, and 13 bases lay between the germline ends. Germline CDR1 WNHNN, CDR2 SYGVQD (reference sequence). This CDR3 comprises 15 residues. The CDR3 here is CASSESFGQLYEQYF. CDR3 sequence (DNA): TGCGCCAGCAGTGAGTCCTTCGGACAGTTGTACGAGCAGTACTTC.